Below, one TCR beta chain is given with its context. As yet, its antigen is unknown. Clones were read by immunoSEQ multiplex PCR, and TCRdb kept only the in-frame ones, dropping some. The repertoire holds some 150,000 clones, with roughly 90% as singletons. The CDR3 totals 12 residues. Germline V gene data show CDR1 as MNHEY and CDR2 as SVGEGT. V was shortened by 2 bases and J by 7 bases, with 8 bases between the two germline ends. The sample comes from a study of T cell responses to AZD1222 COVID-19 vaccine. General study findings and limits: Per reports, nearly half of all spike-specific TCRs target regions that are unmutated in variants. Clonal diversity was possibly underestimated, and white British individuals and females predominated among donors. None of the repertoires were sampled until the peak T cell response had passed. Among those given AZD1222, only six were seropositive at baseline.

This sequence was found in an adult in good health. J is TRBJ1-1 and V is TRBV6-2 or TRBV6-3, with D unclear. This specimen was peripheral blood, taken on day 0 of AZD1222 vaccination. CDR3 sequence: CASSYIGGEAFF. The CDR3 DNA reads as TGTGCCAGCAGTTACATCGGCGGTGAAGCTTTCTTT.